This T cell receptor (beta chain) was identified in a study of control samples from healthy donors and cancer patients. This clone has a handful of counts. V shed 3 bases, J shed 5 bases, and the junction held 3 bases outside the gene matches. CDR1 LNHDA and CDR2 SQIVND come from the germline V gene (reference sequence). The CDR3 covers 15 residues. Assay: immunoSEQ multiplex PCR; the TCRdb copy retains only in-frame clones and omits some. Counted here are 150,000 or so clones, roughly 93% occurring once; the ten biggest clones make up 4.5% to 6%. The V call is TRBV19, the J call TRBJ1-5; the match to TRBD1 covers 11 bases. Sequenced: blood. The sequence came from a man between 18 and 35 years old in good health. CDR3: CASSISDRGHQPQHF. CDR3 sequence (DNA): TGTGCCAGTAGTATTTCGGACAGGGGGCATCAGCCCCAGCATTTT.